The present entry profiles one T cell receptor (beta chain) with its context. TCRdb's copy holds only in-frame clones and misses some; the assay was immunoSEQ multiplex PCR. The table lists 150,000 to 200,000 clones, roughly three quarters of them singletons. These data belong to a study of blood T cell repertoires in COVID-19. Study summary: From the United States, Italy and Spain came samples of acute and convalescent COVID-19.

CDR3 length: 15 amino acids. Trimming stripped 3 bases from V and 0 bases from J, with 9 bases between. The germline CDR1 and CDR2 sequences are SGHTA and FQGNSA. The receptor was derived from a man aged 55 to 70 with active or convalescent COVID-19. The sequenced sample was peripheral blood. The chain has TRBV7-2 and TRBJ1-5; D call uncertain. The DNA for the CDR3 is TGTGCCAGCAGCTTTGGCAGGTATAGCAATCAGCCCCAGCATTTT. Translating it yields CASSFGRYSNQPQHF.